The 24 T cell receptor beta chains presented below share a single source sample, sequenced in a study of cytotoxic CD8 clonotypes in ibrutinib-treated CLL. Generated by immunoSEQ multiplex PCR, the TCRdb table keeps only in-frame clones and is missing some. The profile covers about 50,000 clones, with around four fifths appearing a single time and 20% taken by the ten largest. The source was PBMCs, collected after 24 months of ibrutinib treatment. The receptors here all came from a human donor with chronic lymphocytic leukemia.

The V and J genes are TRBV5-1 and TRBJ1-4, with 7 positions matching TRBD1. Germline V lookup: CDR1 SGHRS, CDR2 YFSETQ. V trimming: 4 bases; J trimming: 1 base; junction bases outside the gene matches: 4. This CDR3 is 15 amino acids long. CDR3 in amino acids: CASSDPGGTNEKLFF. The DNA of the CDR3 is TGCGCCAGCAGCGACCCAGGGGGAACTAATGAAAAACTGTTTTTT.

This clone has just a few counts. The chain recombines TRBV28 with TRBJ1-5, with unresolved D. Trimming shortened V by 6 bases and J by 4 bases, and 10 bases separated the two germline ends. The germline gives CDR1 MDHEN, CDR2 SYDVKM. This CDR3 spans 13 amino acids. The CDR3 protein is CASRHILNQPQHF. Written as DNA, the CDR3 is TGTGCCAGCAGACACATTCTAAATCAGCCCCAGCATTTT.

The J gene is TRBJ1-1, the V gene TRBV29-1; 12 positions agree with TRBD1. The CDR3 runs to 13 residues. Germline values: CDR1 SQVTM, CDR2 ANQGSEA. Germline trimming cut 5 bases from V and 8 bases from J; bases unmatched to any gene: 6. Here the CDR3 DNA reads TGCAGCGTTTGGGACAGGGGGCAGAGGGAAGCTTTCTTT. This gives the protein CSVWDRGQREAFF.

V gene TRBV2 combines with J gene TRBJ2-3; D tentatively reads TRBD1 or TRBD2 (6 bases each). Germline CDR1 SNHLY, CDR2 FYNNEI. The CDR3 is 16 amino acids. Trimming pared 6 bases from V and 3 bases from J, leaving 19 bases between. The CDR3 here is CASRPMGGGATDTQYF. In DNA, the CDR3 is TGTGCCAGCAGACCGATGGGGGGCGGGGCTACAGATACGCAGTATTTT.

This clone was observed a single time. The chain is built from TRBV30 and TRBJ1-6; 7 bases line up with TRBD1. Germline assignment: CDR1 GTSNPN and CDR2 SVGIG (reference sequence). V was clipped by 3 bases and J by 7 bases; unmatched bases: 3. The CDR3 totals 13 residues. DNA for the CDR3: TGTGCCTGGAGGGACAGGATAAATTCACCCCTCCACTTT. Amino acids: CAWRDRINSPLHF.

The chain uses TRBV19 and TRBJ2-1; 8 positions agree with TRBD2. V lost 1 base and J lost 5; bases outside the gene matches: 1. Germline V gene sequence: CDR1 LNHDA, CDR2 SQIVND (reference sequence). There are 14 residues in the CDR3. In DNA form, the CDR3 reads TGTGCCAGTAGTATAGGACTAGCGCACAATGAGCAGTTCTTC. It encodes CASSIGLAHNEQFF.

The gene calls are TRBV5-4 and TRBJ2-7, with 7 bases aligning to TRBD1. CDR1 and CDR2 from the germline V gene are SGHNT and YYREEE (reference sequence). With V trimmed by 5 bases and J by 0 bases, 5 bases remained unmatched. The CDR3 has 14 amino acids. The CDR3 loop reads CASRSDRASYEQYF. The DNA of the CDR3 is TGTGCCAGCAGGTCCGACAGGGCCTCCTACGAGCAGTACTTC.

The rearrangement uses TRBV11-3 and TRBJ2-1; D gene uncertain. CDR3 length: 13 amino acids. CDR1 and CDR2 (germline): SGHNT, YENEEA. V was trimmed by 4 bases and J by 6 bases, leaving 10 bases between them. CDR3 region: CASSSNLGNEQFF. In DNA form, the CDR3 reads TGTGCCAGCAGCTCGAACTTGGGCAATGAGCAGTTCTTC.

The V call is TRBV21-1, the J call TRBJ2-2; the table's D call TRBD2 went unverified against the DNA. TRBV21-1 is a documented pseudogene. This CDR3 comprises 11 residues. The CDR3 sequence is CASIGPGELFF. The CDR3 coding sequence is TGTGCCAGCATCGGTCCCGGGGAGCTGTTTTTT.

The chain combines TRBV10-3 with TRBJ2-1, with D perhaps TRBD1 (6 bases). The CDR3 length is 16 residues. V lost 4 bases, J lost 5 bases, and 18 bases lay in between. CDR1 and CDR2 from the germline V gene are ENHRY and SYGVKD. This CDR3 is CAISGTRLGADNEQFF. The DNA for the CDR3 is TGTGCCATCAGTGGGACCCGCCTGGGGGCGGACAATGAGCAGTTCTTC.

The rearrangement uses TRBV19 and TRBJ2-6; tentatively, D is TRBD1 or TRBD2 (5 bases each). The V and J ends lost 1 base and 0 bases respectively, with 13 bases between them. The CDR3 totals 18 residues. Germline V gene sequence: CDR1 LNHDA, CDR2 SQIVND (reference sequence). Here the CDR3 reads CASSIVPGRASGANVLTF. The CDR3 DNA sequence: TGTGCCAGTAGTATAGTCCCGGGACGGGCCTCTGGGGCCAACGTCCTGACTTTC.

V usage is TRBV11-2 and J usage is TRBJ2-1, with D possibly matching TRBD1 (5 bases). CDR1 is SGHAT, CDR2 FQNNGV, per germline. The CDR3 spans 15 residues. Trimming removed 5 bases from V and 2 bases from J, with 13 bases in between. In nucleotides, the CDR3 is TGTGCCAGCAGCCCGGTTAGGGGCGCCTACAATGAGCAGTTCTTC. Its translation is CASSPVRGAYNEQFF.

CDR3 sequence (DNA): TGTGCCAGCAGTTTGCTGGGGAGCTCCTACAATGAGCAGTTCTTC. Its protein product is CASSLLGSSYNEQFF. The chain recombines TRBV28 with TRBJ2-1; TRBD2 might be the D (5 bases). Trimming removed 3 bases at V and 0 bases at J, with 9 bases between. The CDR3 length is 15 residues. From germline, CDR1 is MDHEN and CDR2 SYDVKM.

Only a few counts were recorded for this clone. The genes are TRBV27 and TRBJ2-7; 8 nucleotides line up with TRBD2. The CDR3 has 14 amino acids. Germline trimming cut 5 bases from V and 6 bases from J; bases unmatched to any gene: 9. Germline assignment: CDR1 MNHEY and CDR2 SMNVEV (reference sequence). The CDR3 region is CASSTPGLGGEQYF. CDR3 DNA sequence: TGTGCCAGCAGTACCCCGGGACTAGGGGGCGAGCAGTACTTC.

The CDR3 sequence is CASSVTGFSGANVLTF. The CDR3 nucleotides are TGTGCCAGCAGTGTGACAGGGTTCTCTGGGGCCAACGTCCTGACTTTC. The chain employs TRBV2 and TRBJ2-6, with TRBD1 matching over 7 bases. Unmatched junction bases numbered 3, after V lost 4 bases and J lost 0 bases. The germline CDR1 and CDR2 sequences are SNHLY and FYNNEI. The CDR3 has 16 residues.

The CDR3 region has the DNA TGTGCCAGCAAAACAGGGGAACCCTACAATGAGCAGTTCTTC. Translating gives CASKTGEPYNEQFF. The chain is built from TRBV25-1 and TRBJ2-1, with 7 bases that match TRBD1. The length of the CDR3 is 14 residues. The ends lost 7 bases at V and 2 bases at J; junction bases unmatched: 5. CDR1 MGHDK and CDR2 SYGVNS come from the germline V gene.

The chain has TRBV19 and TRBJ2-1; tentatively, D is TRBD1 (5 bases). V was trimmed by 0 bases and J by 1 base, leaving 7 bases between them. The CDR3 runs 15 residues. The germline V gene has CDR1 LNHDA and CDR2 SQIVND (reference sequence). The CDR3 loop reads CASSIDGASYNEQFF. The CDR3 DNA is TGTGCCAGTAGTATAGATGGGGCTTCCTACAATGAGCAGTTCTTC.

There are a few counts of this clone. The chain has TRBV5-8 and TRBJ2-5; 9 bases line up with TRBD1. This CDR3 has 14 amino acids. Trimming cost V 3 bases and J 5 bases; bases outside gene matches: 5. CDR1 is SGHTS, CDR2 YDEGEE, per germline. The chain's CDR3 is CASSSGTGSETQYF. The CDR3 DNA is TGTGCCAGCAGCTCCGGGACAGGGTCGGAGACCCAGTACTTC.

CDR3 nucleotides: TGCGCCAGCAGCTTGGTAGCGGGGGGCTGGAACGAGCAGTACTTC. It is translated as CASSLVAGGWNEQYF. The rearrangement joins TRBV5-1 to TRBJ2-7; 10 bases align to TRBD2. J lost 5 bases, V lost 0 bases, and 5 bases had no gene match. The CDR3 runs to 15 residues. Germline CDR1 is SGHRS and CDR2 is YFSETQ.

The chain employs TRBV5-4 and TRBJ2-7; D is unresolved. The CDR3 is 15 residues long. Looked up from germline, CDR1 is SGHNT and CDR2 is YYREEE (reference sequence). V lost 0 bases and J lost 1, with 11 bases in between. CDR3 sequence reads: CASSLDGSGSYEQYF. In nucleotides, the CDR3 is TGTGCCAGCAGCTTGGACGGCTCGGGTTCCTACGAGCAGTACTTC.

The J gene is TRBJ2-7, the V gene TRBV21-1; the table's D gene call, TRBD2, was not cross checked with the DNA. TRBV21-1 is noted as a pseudogene. The CDR3 extends over 16 amino acids. The CDR3 region is CASSKSLGRSSYEQYF. Here the CDR3 DNA reads TGTGCCAGCAGCAAAAGTTTAGGCCGGAGCTCCTACGAGCAGTACTTC.

This chain connects TRBV5-1 to TRBJ2-5; D is unclear. Germline CDR1 SGHRS, CDR2 YFSETQ. V was cut by 0 bases and J by 1 base, with 7 bases left in between. The CDR3 consists of 14 residues. CDR3 bases: TGCGCCAGCAGCTTGGAACCTAGCCAAGAGACCCAGTACTTC. This gives the protein CASSLEPSQETQYF.

This clone turned up a few times. The V call is TRBV28, the J call TRBJ1-2, with D possibly matching TRBD1 (6 bases). Trimming shortened V by 6 bases and J by 6 bases, and 14 bases separated the two germline ends. Germline V gene sequence: CDR1 MDHEN, CDR2 SYDVKM. This CDR3 comprises 13 residues. CDR3 residues: CASRLDSSDGYTF. The CDR3 DNA is TGTGCCAGCAGATTGGACAGTTCCGATGGCTACACCTTC.

In its sample, this clone was seen once. V is TRBV30 and J is TRBJ2-7; D may be TRBD2 (5 bases). Trimming removed 6 bases at V and 1 base at J, with 13 bases between. The CDR3 loop spans 13 amino acids. Germline V gene data show CDR1 as GTSNPN and CDR2 as SVGIG (reference sequence). In DNA, the CDR3 is TGTGCCTGTGACTACTATCCTTCCTACGAGCAGTACTTC. Protein product: CACDYYPSYEQYF.